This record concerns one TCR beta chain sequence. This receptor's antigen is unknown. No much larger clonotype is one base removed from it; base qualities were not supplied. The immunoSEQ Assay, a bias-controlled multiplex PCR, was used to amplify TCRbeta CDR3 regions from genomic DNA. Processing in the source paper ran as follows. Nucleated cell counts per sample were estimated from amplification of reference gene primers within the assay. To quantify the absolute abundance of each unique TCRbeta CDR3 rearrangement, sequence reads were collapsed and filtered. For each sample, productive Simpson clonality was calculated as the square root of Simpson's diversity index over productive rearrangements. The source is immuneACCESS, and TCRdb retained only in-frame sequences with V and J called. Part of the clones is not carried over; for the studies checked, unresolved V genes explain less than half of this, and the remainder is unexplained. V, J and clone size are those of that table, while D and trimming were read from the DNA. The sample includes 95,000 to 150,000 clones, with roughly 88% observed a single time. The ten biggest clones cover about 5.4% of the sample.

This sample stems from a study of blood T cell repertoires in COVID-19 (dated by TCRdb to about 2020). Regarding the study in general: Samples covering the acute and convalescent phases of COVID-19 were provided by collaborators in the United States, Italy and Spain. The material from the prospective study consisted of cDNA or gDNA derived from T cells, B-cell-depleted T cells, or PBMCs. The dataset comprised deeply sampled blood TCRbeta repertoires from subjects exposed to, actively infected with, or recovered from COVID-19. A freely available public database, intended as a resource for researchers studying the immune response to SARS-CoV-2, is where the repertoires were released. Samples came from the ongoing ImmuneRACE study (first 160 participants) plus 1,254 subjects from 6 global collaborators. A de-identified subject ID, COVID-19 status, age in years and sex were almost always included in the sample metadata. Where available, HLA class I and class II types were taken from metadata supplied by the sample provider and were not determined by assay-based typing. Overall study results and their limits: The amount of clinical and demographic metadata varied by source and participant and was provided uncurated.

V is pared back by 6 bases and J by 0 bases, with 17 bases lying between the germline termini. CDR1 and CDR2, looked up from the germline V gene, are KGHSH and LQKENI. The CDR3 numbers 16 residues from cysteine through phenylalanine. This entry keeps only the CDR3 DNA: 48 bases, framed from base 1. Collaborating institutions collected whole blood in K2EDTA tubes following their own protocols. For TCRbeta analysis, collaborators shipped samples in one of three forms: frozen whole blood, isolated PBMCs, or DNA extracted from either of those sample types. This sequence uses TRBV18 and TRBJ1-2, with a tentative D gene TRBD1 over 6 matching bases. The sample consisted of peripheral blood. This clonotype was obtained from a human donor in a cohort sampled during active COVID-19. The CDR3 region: CASSPDRPAPNYGYTF. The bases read TGTGCCAGCTCCCCAGACAGGCCAGCGCCTAACTATGGCTACACCTTC.